This TCR beta chain was recorded in a study of tumor and adjacent non-tumor tissue in lung cancer. This sample's RNA came from whole unsorted tissue. Three rounds of nested PCR, following a modified ARM-PCR protocol, produced the TCRbeta library. MiXCR, run by TCRdb on the multiplex PCR reads, gives a single entry per CDR3 protein. The sample shows 90,000 to 110,000 distinct CDR3 sequences, roughly 77% of them seen only once. Note on this clonotype: A much larger clone is a single base away; this may be a read error.

Germline CDR1 is SGHDT and CDR2 is YYEEEE. The CDR3 is 15 amino acids. The TCR was taken from a woman aged 60-75 years with non-small cell lung cancer. The sample taken for sequencing was lung tumor tissue. The chain links TRBV5-6 to TRBJ2-1, with 10 bases lining up with TRBD1. The CDR3 region has the DNA TGTGGCAGCAGCTTGACAGGGGGCGCGTACAATGAGCAGTTCTTC. Amino acid sequence: CGSSLTGGAYNEQFF.